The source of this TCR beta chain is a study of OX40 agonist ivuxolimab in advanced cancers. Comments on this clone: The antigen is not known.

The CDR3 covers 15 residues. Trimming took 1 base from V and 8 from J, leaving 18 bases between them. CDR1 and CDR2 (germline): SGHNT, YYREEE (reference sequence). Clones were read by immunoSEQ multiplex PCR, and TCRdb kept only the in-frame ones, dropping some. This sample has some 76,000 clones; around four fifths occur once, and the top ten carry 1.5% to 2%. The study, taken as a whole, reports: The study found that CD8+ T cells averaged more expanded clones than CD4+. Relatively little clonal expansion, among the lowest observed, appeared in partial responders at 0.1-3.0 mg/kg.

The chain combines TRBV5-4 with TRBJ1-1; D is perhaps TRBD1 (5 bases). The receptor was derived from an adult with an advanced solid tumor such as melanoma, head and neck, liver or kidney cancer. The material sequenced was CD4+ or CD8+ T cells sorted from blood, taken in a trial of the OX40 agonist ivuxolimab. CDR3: CASSLPTTSTAEAFF. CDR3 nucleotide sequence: TGTGCCAGCAGCTTGCCAACCACCTCGACAGCCGAAGCTTTCTTT.